This T cell receptor beta chain was recovered during a study of Graves' ophthalmopathy and Graves' hyperthyroidism. Germline CDR1 MNHNS, CDR2 SASEGT. The CDR3 length is 13 residues. The V segment lost 10 bases and the J segment 5 bases; nucleotides outside the gene matches: 11. TCR beta CDR3 amplification used RNA transcripts. The library came from an HTBI-primed first-round RT-PCR and a second-round multiplex PCR. TCRdb fed the multiplex PCR reads into MiXCR, producing one record per CDR3 protein. Of hundreds of thousands of distinct CDR3 sequences listed, roughly 20% were seen once; the top ten hold 3%.

Sample: peripheral blood. The clonotype was recovered from a woman aged 18-35 years with stable Graves' hyperthyroidism. The chain couples TRBV6-1 to TRBJ2-7, with 7 bases identical to TRBD2. The CDR3 region has the DNA TGTGCCACGGGGGGTAGCCTGACCCACGAGCAGTACTTC. Translated: CATGGSLTHEQYF.